Included here is one T cell receptor beta chain sequence, with context. Its antigen remains unidentified. The entry originates in a study of cytomegalovirus exposure and HLA in healthy donors. Broader study findings: What TCR beta sequences reportedly achieved was accurate prediction of HLA-A and HLA-B alleles in most subjects. V- and J-gene trimming in TCR beta was tied to a missense DCLRE1C variant by an analysis performed later. Several of the most significant clusters appeared, in a later analysis, to be linked to common viral pathogens.

13 Jbeta primers and 60 Vbeta primers were used for the PCR. The protocol was immunoSEQ multiplex PCR, while the TCRdb copy is restricted to in-frame clones and leaves out a portion. In the table there are 95,000 to 150,000 clones, around 70% of which are singletons. The receptor was derived from a woman aged 40 to 50 in good health and CMV-seropositive. Sequencing was carried out using PBMCs.

CDR3 sequence reads: CASSPMAGGTYNSPLHF. CDR3 DNA sequence: TGTGCCAGCTCACCAATGGCAGGGGGAACCTATAATTCACCCCTCCACTTT. The chain employs TRBV18 and TRBJ1-6, with 7 bases matching TRBD1. CDR1 KGHSH and CDR2 LQKENI come from the germline V gene. Trimming took 2 bases from V and 2 from J; bases not matched to a gene: 6. The CDR3 consists of 17 residues.